This TCR beta chain is drawn from a study of blood T cells in healthy people across ages. Germline CDR1 and CDR2: MGHRA and YSYEKL. The V and J ends lost 0 bases and 11 bases, in that order; junction bases with no gene match: 12. The CDR3 is 15 residues long. The second PCR ran about 6 to 12 cycles with a sample-barcoded 5' primer and J-beta primers. TCRdb re-analysed the 5' RACE reads in MiXCR, keeping a single row per CDR3 protein. The sample lists 550,000 to 700,000 distinct CDR3 sequences, about 26% occurring once. Each donor supplied 8 to 10 milliliters of peripheral blood. This rearrangement joins TRBV4-1 to TRBJ2-5, with TRBD1 identical over 7 bases. Material: blood. This clonotype was obtained from a woman in her 70s in good health. The DNA for the CDR3 is TGCGCCAGCAGCCAAGAAGGGGGACAGAAGAAAGAGCAGTACTTC. It encodes CASSQEGGQKKEQYF.